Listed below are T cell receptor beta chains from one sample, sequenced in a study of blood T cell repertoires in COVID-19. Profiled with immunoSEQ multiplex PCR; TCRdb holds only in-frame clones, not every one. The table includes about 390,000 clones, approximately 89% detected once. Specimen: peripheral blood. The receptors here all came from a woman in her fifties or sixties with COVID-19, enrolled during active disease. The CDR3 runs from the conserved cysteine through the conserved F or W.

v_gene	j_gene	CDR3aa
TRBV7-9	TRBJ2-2	CASALGAADPGELFF
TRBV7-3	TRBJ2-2	CASSSAGANTGELFF
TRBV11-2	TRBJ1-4	CASSLASVEKLFF
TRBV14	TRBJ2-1	CASSQDLGTSGAYNEQFF
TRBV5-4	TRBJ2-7	CASSSSTGGRIDEQYF
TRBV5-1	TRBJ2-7	CASMNRGDESYEQYF
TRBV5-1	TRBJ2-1	CASSLAGQGSNEQFF
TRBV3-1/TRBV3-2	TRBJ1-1	CASSQRLQTANTEAFF
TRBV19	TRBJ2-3	CASSISGRNPTDTQYF
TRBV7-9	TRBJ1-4	CASSLGDRGTNEKLFF
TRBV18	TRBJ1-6	CASSPGQGGNSPLHF
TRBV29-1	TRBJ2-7	CSVVRGQPAYEQYF
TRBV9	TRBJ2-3	CASTPWGGISSTDTQYF
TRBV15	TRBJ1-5	CATSRTPILEGQPQHF
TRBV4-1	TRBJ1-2	CASSQGQAPSYGYTF